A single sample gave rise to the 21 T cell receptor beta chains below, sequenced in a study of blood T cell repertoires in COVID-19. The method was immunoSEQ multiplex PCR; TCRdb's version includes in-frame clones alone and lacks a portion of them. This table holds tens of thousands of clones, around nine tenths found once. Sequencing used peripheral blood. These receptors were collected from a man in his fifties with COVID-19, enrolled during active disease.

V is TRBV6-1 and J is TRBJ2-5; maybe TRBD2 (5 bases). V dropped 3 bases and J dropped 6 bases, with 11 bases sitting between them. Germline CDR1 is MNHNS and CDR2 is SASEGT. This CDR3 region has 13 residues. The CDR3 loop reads CASSDWEWKTQYF. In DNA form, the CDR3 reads TGTGCCAGCAGTGATTGGGAGTGGAAGACCCAGTACTTC.

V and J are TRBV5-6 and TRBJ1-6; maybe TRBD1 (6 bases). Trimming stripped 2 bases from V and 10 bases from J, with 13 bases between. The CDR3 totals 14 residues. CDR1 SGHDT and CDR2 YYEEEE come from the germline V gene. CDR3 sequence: CASSFDTGQSPLHF. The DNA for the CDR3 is TGTGCCAGCAGCTTTGACACAGGGCAGTCACCCCTCCACTTT.

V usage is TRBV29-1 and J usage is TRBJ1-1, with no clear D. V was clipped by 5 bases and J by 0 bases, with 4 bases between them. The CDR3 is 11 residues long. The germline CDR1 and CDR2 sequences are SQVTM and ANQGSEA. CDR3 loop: CSVRLNTEAFF. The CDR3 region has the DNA TGCAGCGTTCGGTTGAACACTGAAGCTTTCTTT.

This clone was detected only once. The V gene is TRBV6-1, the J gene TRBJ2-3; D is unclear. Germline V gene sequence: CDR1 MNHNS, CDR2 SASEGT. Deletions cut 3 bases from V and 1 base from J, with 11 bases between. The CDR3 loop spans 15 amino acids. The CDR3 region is CASSDHRHGTDTQYF. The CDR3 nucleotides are TGTGCCAGCAGTGACCACCGACACGGCACAGATACGCAGTATTTT.

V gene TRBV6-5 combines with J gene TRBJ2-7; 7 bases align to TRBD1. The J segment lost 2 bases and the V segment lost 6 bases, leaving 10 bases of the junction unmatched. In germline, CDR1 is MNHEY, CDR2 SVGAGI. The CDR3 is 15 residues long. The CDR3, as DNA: TGTGCCAGCAGCGACTTCCGGGACAGAACCTACGAGCAGTACTTC. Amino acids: CASSDFRDRTYEQYF.

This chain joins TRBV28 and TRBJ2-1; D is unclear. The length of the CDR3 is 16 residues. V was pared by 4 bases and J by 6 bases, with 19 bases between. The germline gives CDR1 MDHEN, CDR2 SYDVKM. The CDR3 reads CASSSPTAPLVNEQFF. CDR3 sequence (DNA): TGTGCCAGCAGTTCCCCGACTGCCCCACTCGTCAATGAGCAGTTCTTC.

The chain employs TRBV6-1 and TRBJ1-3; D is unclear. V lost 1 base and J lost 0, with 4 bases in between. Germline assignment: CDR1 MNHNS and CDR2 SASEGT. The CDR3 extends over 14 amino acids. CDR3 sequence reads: CASSEGSSGNTIYF. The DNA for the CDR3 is TGTGCCAGCAGTGAAGGGAGCTCTGGAAACACCATATATTTT.

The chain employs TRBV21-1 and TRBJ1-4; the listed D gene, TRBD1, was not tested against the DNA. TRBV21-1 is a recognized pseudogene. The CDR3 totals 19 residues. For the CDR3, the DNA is TGTGCCAGCAGCAAAGATTGTCCGTTTATTAGGGGAACTAATGAAAAACTGTTTTTT. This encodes CASSKDCPFIRGTNEKLFF.

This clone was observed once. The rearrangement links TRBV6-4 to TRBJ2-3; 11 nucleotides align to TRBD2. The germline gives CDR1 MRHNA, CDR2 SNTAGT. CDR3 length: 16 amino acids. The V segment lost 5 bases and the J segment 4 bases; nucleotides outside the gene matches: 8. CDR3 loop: CASSPLSGRGPDTQYF. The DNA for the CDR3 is TGTGCCAGCAGTCCCCTTAGCGGGAGGGGCCCAGATACGCAGTATTTT.

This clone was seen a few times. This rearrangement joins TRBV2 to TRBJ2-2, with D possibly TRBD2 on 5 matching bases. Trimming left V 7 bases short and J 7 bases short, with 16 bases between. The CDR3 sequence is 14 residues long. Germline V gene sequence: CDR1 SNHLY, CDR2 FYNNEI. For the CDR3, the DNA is TGTGCCAGCACCCCGAGCGGAGCTTTCGGGGAGCTGTTTTTT. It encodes CASTPSGAFGELFF.

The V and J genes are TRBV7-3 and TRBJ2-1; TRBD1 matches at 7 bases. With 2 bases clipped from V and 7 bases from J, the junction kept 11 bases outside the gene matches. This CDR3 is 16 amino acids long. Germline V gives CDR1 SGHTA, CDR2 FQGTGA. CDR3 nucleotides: TGTGCCAGCAGCTTAGTTTTAGCGACAGGGAAGAATGAGCAGTTCTTC. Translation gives CASSLVLATGKNEQFF.

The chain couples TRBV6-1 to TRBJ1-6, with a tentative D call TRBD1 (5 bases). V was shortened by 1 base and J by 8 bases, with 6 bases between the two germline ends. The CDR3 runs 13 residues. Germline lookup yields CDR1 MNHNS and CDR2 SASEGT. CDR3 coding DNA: TGTGCCAGCAGTGAAGAGGGGTATTCACCCCTCCACTTT. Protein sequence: CASSEEGYSPLHF.

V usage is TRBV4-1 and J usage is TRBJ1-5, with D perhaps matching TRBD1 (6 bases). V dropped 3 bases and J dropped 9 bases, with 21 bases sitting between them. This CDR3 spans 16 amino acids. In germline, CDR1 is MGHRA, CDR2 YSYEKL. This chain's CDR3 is CASSQIAGDTARPQHF. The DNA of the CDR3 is TGCGCCAGCAGCCAGATTGCCGGGGACACTGCCCGGCCCCAGCATTTT.

The CDR3, as DNA: TGTGCCAGCAGCGCGACAGGGGCGAAGGGAAACACCATATATTTT. This translates into CASSATGAKGNTIYF. The chain couples TRBV9 to TRBJ1-3; 8 bases match TRBD1. Germline lookup yields CDR1 SGDLS and CDR2 YYNGEE. The CDR3 totals 15 residues. Germline trimming cut 3 bases from V and 4 bases from J; bases unmatched to any gene: 6.

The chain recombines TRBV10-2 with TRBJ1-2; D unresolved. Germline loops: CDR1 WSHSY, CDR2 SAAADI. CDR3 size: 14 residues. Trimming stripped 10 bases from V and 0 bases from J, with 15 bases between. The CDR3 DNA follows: TGCGCCACCCGTAGGGAGGCTCCTAACTATGGCTACACCTTC. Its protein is CATRREAPNYGYTF.

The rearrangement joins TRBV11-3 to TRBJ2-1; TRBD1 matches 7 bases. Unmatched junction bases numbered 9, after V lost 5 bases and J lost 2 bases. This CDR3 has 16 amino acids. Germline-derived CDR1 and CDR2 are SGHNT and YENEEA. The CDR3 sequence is CASSKGTVNPYNEQFF. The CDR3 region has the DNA TGTGCCAGCAGCAAAGGGACAGTCAACCCCTACAATGAGCAGTTCTTC.

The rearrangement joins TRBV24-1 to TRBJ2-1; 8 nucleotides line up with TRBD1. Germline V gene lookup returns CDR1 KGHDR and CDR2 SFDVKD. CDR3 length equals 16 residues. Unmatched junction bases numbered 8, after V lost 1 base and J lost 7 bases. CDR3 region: CATSDLGGQARNEQFF. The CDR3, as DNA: TGTGCCACCAGTGATTTAGGGGGACAGGCTCGAAATGAGCAGTTCTTC.

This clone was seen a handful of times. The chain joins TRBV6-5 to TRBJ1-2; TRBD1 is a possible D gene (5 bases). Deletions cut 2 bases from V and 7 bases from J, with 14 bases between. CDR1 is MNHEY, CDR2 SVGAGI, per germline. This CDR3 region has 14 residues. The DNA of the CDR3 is TGTGCCAGCAGTTACGCGGGGGGATTCGGTGGCTACACCTTC. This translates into CASSYAGGFGGYTF.

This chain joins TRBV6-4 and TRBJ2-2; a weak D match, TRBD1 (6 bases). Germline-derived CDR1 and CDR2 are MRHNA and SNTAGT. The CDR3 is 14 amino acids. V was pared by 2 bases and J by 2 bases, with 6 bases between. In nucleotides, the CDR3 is TGTGCCAGCAGTGACGGGACAAACACCGGGGAGCTGTTTTTT. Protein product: CASSDGTNTGELFF.

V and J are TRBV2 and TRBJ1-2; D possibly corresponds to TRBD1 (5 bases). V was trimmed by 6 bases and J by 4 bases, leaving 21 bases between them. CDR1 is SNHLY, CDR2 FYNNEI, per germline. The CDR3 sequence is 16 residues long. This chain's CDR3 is CASSATRFSGGYGYTF. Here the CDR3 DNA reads TGTGCCAGCAGCGCAACTAGGTTCTCGGGGGGCTATGGCTACACCTTC.

CDR3 sequence: CASSVVGTGNNEQFF. The CDR3 DNA follows: TGTGCCAGCAGCGTAGTAGGGACAGGGAACAATGAGCAGTTCTTC. The chain is built from TRBV9 and TRBJ2-1, with 9 bases matching TRBD1. The CDR3 is made up of 15 amino acids. Germline V CDR1 and CDR2: SGDLS, YYNGEE. V shed 0 bases and J 5 bases; nucleotides not matched to a gene: 3.